This TCR beta chain was documented in a study of cytomegalovirus exposure and HLA in healthy donors (TCRdb year 2017). Context from the whole study: An earlier analysis of about 560 of the donors reported 276 Gb of sequence data and 117 million unique TCR beta sequences obtained from approximately 180 million T cells. Approximately 300 gigabases of sequencing data and some 85 million unique TCR sequences were included in an early release covering roughly 600 HLA-typed donors. Of the approximately 400 genotyped donors, roughly 80% fell in the genetic ancestry cluster associated with self-reported Caucasian donors. The study was designed to test whether signatures of past pathogen exposure could be identified by cataloging public T cell receptors. The study profiled the T cell repertoires of around 700 subjects by immunosequencing and related them to cytomegalovirus serostatus. In addition to the first cohort of roughly 700 subjects, a separate validation cohort of 120 different subjects was used. The study combined high-throughput TCR immunosequencing, statistical association of individual TCRs with disease status, and machine learning to predict cytomegalovirus infection status. A later analysis re-analyzed previously published TCR beta repertoires from 666 donors and added high-resolution HLA genotyping to study TCR occurrence patterns. Rather than using new phenotypic data, the later analysis identified candidate immune exposures from TCR beta sequences and from how often those sequences occurred across donors. An earlier analysis of around 580 of the donors used high-throughput TCR beta sequencing to judge whether each TCR beta V gene segment behaved as functional or pseudogenic. Alongside the repertoire data, information on donor age, sex, ethnicity and CMV serostatus was compiled. A later genetic analysis used genome-wide SNP genotypes for about three fifths of the roughly 700 donors, treating that subset as a discovery cohort. Every discovery cohort repertoire had been produced on one sequencing platform. Class I and class II HLA loci were covered by the typing at four-digit resolution. Typing coverage differed by locus: A, B, C, DRB1 and DQB1 were typed in roughly 629-630 donors, DQA1 in about 510, DPA1 in 600 to 610, and DPB1 in 400 to 490. About five DR-DQ haplotypes were treated as single units for association and clustering because of strong linkage in the cohort. Among about 400 genotyped donors of the cohort, an average of roughly 230,000 unique TCR beta nucleotide sequences was sequenced per donor, of which 15% to 20% were non-productive. Overall study results and their limits: In vitro tests confirmed that a few of the cytomegalovirus-associated TCR beta chains recognize cytomegalovirus antigens. In both the original and validation cohorts, the classifier was reported to diagnose cytomegalovirus status with high specificity and sensitivity. For the cohort, immune exposure information was limited to CMV serostatus. In a later analysis, the rate of TCR association differed among HLA loci, with DRB1 alleles having the most associated TCRs and HLA-C alleles having the fewest. Broadly in line with IMGT annotations, most TCR beta V segments showed up in productive rearrangements about 87% or about 30% of the time in an earlier analysis of 587 of the donors. Linkage disequilibrium might explain the correlated functional status among segregating V segments, but an unknown experimental factor could not be ruled out. Sequencing depth was assumed to be roughly uniform across donors in the presence/absence analyses, though that assumption may not hold. In a later genetic analysis, fewer N-insertions in productive TCRs were reported among donors in an Asian-associated ancestry cluster than the approximately 670-donor mean. At a false discovery rate of 0.05, a later analysis linked 15,000 to 20,000 TCR beta sequences to specific HLA alleles. The authors suggested that the approach could potentially be extended to other disease states and immunological phenotypes. Compared with equally common non-associated chains, HLA-associated TCR beta chains in a later analysis were more clonally expanded and had lower generation probabilities. A further reported finding was that TCR beta sequences accurately predicted the HLA-A and HLA-B alleles for most subjects in the first cohort. When HLA alleles, especially DR and DQ, strongly co-occurred, TCR associations were difficult to assign to individual alleles. Most CMV-associated TCR beta chains appeared to be HLA-restricted in a later analysis, and the HLA associations seemed to be driven largely by CMV exposure. Only TCR beta chains were sequenced in this cohort, and the absence of alpha or paired-chain data limited detectable features. The earlier analysis of 587 of the donors excluded about 16 rarely observed V segments, including chromosome 9 orphons, because counts were too low. Some IMGT-functional V segments, including TRBV6-2 and TRBV6-3, could not be told apart with the 87-base-pair reads, so those segments were excluded. Because HLA typing was missing for some donors at each locus, association tests included only the typed subset. An association between a missense DCLRE1C variant and V-gene and J-gene trimming of TCR beta chains was found in a later genetic analysis and replicated in an independent cohort. Most TCR sequences were observed very rarely across donors, whereas some public TCRs were present in many individuals. In a later analysis, several top co-occurrence clusters were reported to appear linked to parvovirus B19, influenza, CMV and Epstein-Barr virus. A cluster of highly shared sequence variants was judged likely to be a technical artifact of the sequencing pipeline. In the study, 150 to 200 TCR beta chains were listed as associated with cytomegalovirus.

The junction shows trimming of 4 bases on V and 4 bases on J, plus 10 bases between the germline ends. Taken from cysteine to phenylalanine, the CDR3 has 13 residues. The retained sequence is limited to the CDR3, 39 bases, with the frame set at the first base. CDR1 and CDR2, per the germline V gene, are SGHTA and FQGTGA. Library preparation employed the immunoSEQ multiplex PCR assay. The multiplex PCR relied on a mix of 60 forward primers for TCR Vbeta segments and 13 reverse primers for TCR Jbeta segments. The CDR3 region of rearranged TCR beta genes was amplified from genomic DNA by a multiplex PCR assay. The amplified TCR beta libraries were sequenced on the Illumina HiSeq System as 87-base-pair reads. The published analysis was carried out like this. A later analysis tallied some 79 million unique TCR beta chains across the 666 repertoires, and approximately 12 million of those chains were shared by two or more donors. To remove PCR and sequencing errors, raw reads were error-corrected and collapsed into unique sequences using a nearest-neighbor algorithm that merged closely related sequences. V, D and J gene segments were assigned by aligning CDR3 sequences to IMGT reference sequences. Each retained sequence needed at least a six-nucleotide match to both a V gene segment and a J gene segment. Rearrangements were classified as productive when the CDR3 lacked stop codons and remained in frame with V and J, and all other rearrangements were classified as non-productive. CDR3 was defined according to IMGT convention as the region running from the second conserved V-encoded cysteine to the conserved J-encoded phenylalanine. In an earlier analysis of around 570 of the donors, sequences lacking an unambiguous match to a single V gene segment were excluded. In an earlier analysis of about 590 of the donors, a V segment was called functional when productive rearrangements were above 56.7%, and segregating when the standard deviation between donors exceeded 5%. To diagnose cytomegalovirus status from the catalog of TCR beta chain sequences, a statistical classification framework was built. V and J gene assignment, in a later analysis, came from comparing TCR nucleotide sequences with IMGT/GENE-DB human TR gene sequences. In a later analysis, CDR3 sequences and most-parsimonious VDJ recombination scenarios were assigned using the TCRdist pipeline. A later analysis defined each TCR beta chain by its CDR3 amino acid sequence plus V-gene family, and excluded reads lacking a unique V-gene family. To address suspected cross-contamination and a sequencing artifact, a later analysis removed a few hundred highly shared, low-generation-probability nucleotide sequences. For each public chain, a later analysis derived a clonal expansion index from normalized ranks of inferred template counts within each repertoire. In a later analysis, generation probabilities were computed using a VDJ recombination model fitted to out-of-frame rearrangements, and the results were checked against IGoR. Hypergeometric tests were used in a later analysis to score TCR-TCR, TCR-HLA and TCR-CMV co-occurrence, with a repertoire-size bias correction applied to the TCR pairs. To estimate false discovery rates, a later analysis permuted the HLA or CMV assignments 20 times. A later analysis grouped co-occurring TCRs with DBSCAN, adding TCRdist sequence similarity when clustering within HLA-allele-positive subsets. Co-occurrence clustering excluded repertoires with fewer than 30,000 or more than 120,000 public chains, plus five with anomalous nucleotide sharing. The clones in this table, taken by TCRdb from immuneACCESS, are in-frame only. Not every clone is retained; where verified, under half of the shortfall comes from an unresolved V gene, and the cause of the rest is unknown. The V and J calls and clone size are taken from that table; D and trimming were inferred from the DNA. Across this sample there are 50,000 or so clones, with 60% to 75% seen only once. 7% to 10% of the sample rests with the top ten.

To note about this clone: Its antigen remains unidentified. No quality values exist for individual bases; no much larger clone is one base distant.

In total, 630 or so healthy bone marrow donors made up the cohort. All cohort members were sampled while nominally healthy, although unrecorded immune exposures were likely present. The donor was CMV seronegative and was included in the group of 352 seronegative cohort members. Each donor provided a peripheral blood sample, and peripheral blood mononuclear cells were used for TCR beta sequencing. The Qiagen DNeasy Blood Extraction Kit was used to extract genomic DNA from the blood cell samples. The TCR comes from a woman aged 50 to 60 in good health and CMV-seronegative. Sequencing used PBMCs. Here the chain combines TRBV7-3 and TRBJ1-1; the D gene identity is not certain. At the DNA level, the sequence is TGTGCCAGCAGCTCCCGGGAGCGCACTGAAGCTTTCTTT. Protein translation: CASSSRERTEAFF.